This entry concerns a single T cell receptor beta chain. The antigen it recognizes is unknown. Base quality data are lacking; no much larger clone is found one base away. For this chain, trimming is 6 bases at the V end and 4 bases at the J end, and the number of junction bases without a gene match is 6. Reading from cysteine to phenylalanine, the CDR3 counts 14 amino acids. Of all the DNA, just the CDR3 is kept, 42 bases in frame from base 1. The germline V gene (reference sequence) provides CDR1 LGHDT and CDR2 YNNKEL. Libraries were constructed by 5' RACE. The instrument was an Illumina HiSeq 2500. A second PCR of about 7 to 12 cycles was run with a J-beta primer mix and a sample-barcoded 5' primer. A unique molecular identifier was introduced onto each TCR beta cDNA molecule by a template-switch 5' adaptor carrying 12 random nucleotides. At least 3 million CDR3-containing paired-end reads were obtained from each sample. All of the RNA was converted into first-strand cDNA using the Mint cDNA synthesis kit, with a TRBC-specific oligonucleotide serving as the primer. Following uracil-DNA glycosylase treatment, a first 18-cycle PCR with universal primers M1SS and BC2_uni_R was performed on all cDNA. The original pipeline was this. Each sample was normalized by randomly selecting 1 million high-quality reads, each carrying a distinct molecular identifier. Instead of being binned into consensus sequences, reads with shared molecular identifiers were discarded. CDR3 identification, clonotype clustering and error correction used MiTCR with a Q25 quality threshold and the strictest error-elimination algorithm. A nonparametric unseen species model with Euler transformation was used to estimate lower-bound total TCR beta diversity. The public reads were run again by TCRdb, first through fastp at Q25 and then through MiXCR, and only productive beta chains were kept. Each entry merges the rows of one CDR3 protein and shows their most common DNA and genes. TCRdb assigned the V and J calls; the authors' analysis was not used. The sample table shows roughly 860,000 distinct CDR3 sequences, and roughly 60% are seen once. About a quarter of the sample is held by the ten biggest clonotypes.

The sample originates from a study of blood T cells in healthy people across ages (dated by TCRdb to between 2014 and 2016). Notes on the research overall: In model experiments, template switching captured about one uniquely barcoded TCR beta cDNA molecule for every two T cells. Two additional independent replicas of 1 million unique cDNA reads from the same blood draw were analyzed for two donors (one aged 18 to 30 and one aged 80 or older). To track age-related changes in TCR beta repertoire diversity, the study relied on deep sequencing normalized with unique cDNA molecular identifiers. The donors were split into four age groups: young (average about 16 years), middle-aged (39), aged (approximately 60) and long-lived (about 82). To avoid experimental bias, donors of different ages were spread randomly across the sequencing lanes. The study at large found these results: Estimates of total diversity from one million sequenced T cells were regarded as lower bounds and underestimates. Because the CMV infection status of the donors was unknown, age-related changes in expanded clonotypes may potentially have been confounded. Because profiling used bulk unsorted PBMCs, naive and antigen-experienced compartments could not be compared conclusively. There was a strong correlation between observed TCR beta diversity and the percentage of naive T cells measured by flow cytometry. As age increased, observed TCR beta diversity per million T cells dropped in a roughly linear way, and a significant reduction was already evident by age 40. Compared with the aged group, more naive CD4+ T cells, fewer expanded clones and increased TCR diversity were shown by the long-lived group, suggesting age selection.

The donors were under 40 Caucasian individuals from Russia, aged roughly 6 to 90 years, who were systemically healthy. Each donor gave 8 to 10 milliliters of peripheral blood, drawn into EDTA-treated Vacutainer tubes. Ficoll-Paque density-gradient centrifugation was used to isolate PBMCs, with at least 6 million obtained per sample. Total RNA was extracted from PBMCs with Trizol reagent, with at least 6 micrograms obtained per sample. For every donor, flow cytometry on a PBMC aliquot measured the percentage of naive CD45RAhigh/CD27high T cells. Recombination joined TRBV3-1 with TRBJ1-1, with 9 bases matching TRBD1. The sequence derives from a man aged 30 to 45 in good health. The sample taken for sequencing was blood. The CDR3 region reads CASRKQGALTEAFF. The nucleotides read TGTGCCAGCAGAAAACAGGGGGCACTCACTGAAGCTTTCTTT.